The rows below give T cell receptor beta chains drawn from one sample of a study of T cells in localized non-small cell lung cancer. Sequencing used immunoSEQ multiplex PCR; TCRdb keeps in-frame clones, though not all of them. Here the sample spans fewer than 25,000 clones, 85% to 95% being singletons. The sample was peripheral blood, taken before any cancer treatment. These receptors came from a male donor older than 55 with stage I squamous cell lung carcinoma. Both conserved end residues are part of each CDR3. D genes are given only for firm matches. A clone size is listed for some rows: how often the clone was seen (once, few, many), or a class if it is expanded.

>.|.|TRBJ2-1|TRBV9
TGTGCCAGCAGCGTCACGACCCAGGGCTATGAGCAGTTCTTC
CASSVTTQGYEQFF
>.|.|TRBJ2-1|TRBV21-1
TGTGCCAGCAGCAGGGCCAGCGGACTATGCAATGAGCAGTTCTTC
CASSRASGLCNEQFF
>.|TRBD1|TRBJ1-2|TRBV5-1
TGCGCCAGCAGCTTCGGGACAGAGGGAGGCTACACCTTC
CASSFGTEGGYTF
>once|TRBD2|TRBJ2-5|TRBV12-5
TGTGCTAGTGGGGCCGCCAGCGGGGCACAAGAGACCCAGTACTTC
CASGAASGAQETQYF
>.|.|TRBJ1-1|TRBV7-2
TGTGCCAGCAGTAGGGCGGAGAACACTGAAGCTTTCTTT
CASSRAENTEAFF
>once|.|TRBJ1-1|TRBV28
TGTGCCAGCAGTCTAGCCGGGACGGTGAACACTGAAGCTTTCTTT
CASSLAGTVNTEAFF
>.|.|TRBJ2-1|TRBV18
TGTGCCAGCTCATTCGATAGGGCCGAGCAGTTCTTC
CASSFDRAEQFF
>.|.|TRBJ2-7|TRBV18
TGTGCCAGCTCACCGGACTACGGGGAGAACGAGCAGTACTTC
CASSPDYGENEQYF
>.|.|TRBJ2-2|TRBV25-1
TGTGCCAGTGGGACCTCGAACACCGGGGAACTGTTTTTT
CASGTSNTGELFF
>.|.|TRBJ2-1|TRBV4-3
TGCGCCAGCAGCCAAGAACCCGTGCCTGGATCCACCTACAATGAGCAGTTCTTC
CASSQEPVPGSTYNEQFF
>.|.|TRBJ2-7|TRBV28
TGTGCCAGCAGTTTCCCCTCCGGGTGGGGGAACTACGAGCAGTACTTC
CASSFPSGWGNYEQYF
>once|.|TRBJ2-3|TRBV10-3
TGTGCCATCACCCTTGGTACAGGGAACACAGATACGCAGTATTTT
CAITLGTGNTDTQYF
>.|TRBD1|TRBJ1-4|TRBV28
TGTGCCAGCAGTGTCGGACAGGGAAGTTTTGAAAAACTGTTTTTT
CASSVGQGSFEKLFF
>.|.|TRBJ2-7|TRBV11-2
TGTGCCAGCAGCTTTGTCCGGGACTACGAGCAGTACTTC
CASSFVRDYEQYF
>.|TRBD1|TRBJ2-1|TRBV5-1
TGCGCCAGCAGCTTTACAGGGGACTCCTACAATGAGCAGTTCTTC
CASSFTGDSYNEQFF
>.|TRBD2|TRBJ2-3|TRBV5-1
TGCGCCAGCAGCGCCTCCGGACTAGCGCGTTTGTATAGCACAGATACGCAGTATTTT
CASSASGLARLYSTDTQYF
>once|.|TRBJ2-2|TRBV6-5
TGTGCCAGCTCGATGGGGGTGAACACCGGGGAGCTGTTTTTT
CASSMGVNTGELFF
>.|.|TRBJ1-5|TRBV30
TGTGCCTGGACTCGGGAATGGGGTCAGCCCCAGCATTTT
CAWTREWGQPQHF
>few|.|TRBJ1-2|TRBV2
TGTGCCAGCAGTGATTACCGCGGAGGGTATGGCTACACCTTC
CASSDYRGGYGYTF
>.|.|TRBJ2-1|TRBV19
TGTGCCAGTAGTCCGTGGCAGGGGGGTTACAATGAGCAGTTCTTC
CASSPWQGGYNEQFF
>.|TRBD1|TRBJ2-5|TRBV28
TGTGCCAGCAGTATAAGACAGGGTGCGGAGACACAGTACTTC
CASSIRQGAETQYF
>few|.|TRBJ2-6|TRBV2
TGTGCCAGTGCGAGTGGCTCTGGGGCCAACGTCCTGACTTTC
CASASGSGANVLTF
>few|.|TRBJ2-3|TRBV2
TGTGCCAGCAGTTTCGGAGGGGGGGCAGATACGCAGTATTTT
CASSFGGGADTQYF
>.|.|TRBJ2-1|TRBV18
TGTGCCAGCTCACCACCGGGCCTAGGGGCAGGTGAGCAGTTCTTC
CASSPPGLGAGEQFF
>.|.|TRBJ1-1|TRBV10-3
TGTGCCATCAGTGAGTCTTTGCTCCAACCGGGTGAAGCTTTCTTT
CAISESLLQPGEAFF
>once|TRBD1|TRBJ2-5|TRBV19
TGTGCCAGTAGTATAGGCCCGGGACAGCAAGAGACCCAGTACTTC
CASSIGPGQQETQYF
>once|.|TRBJ1-3|TRBV6-5
TGTGCCAGCAGTTACCAGGCAGCCTCTGGAAACACCATATATTTT
CASSYQAASGNTIYF
>.|TRBD1|TRBJ2-7|TRBV30
TGTGCCCTCAACCGGGGACAGGGGGCCGGCGAGCAGTACTTC
CALNRGQGAGEQYF
>.|.|TRBJ2-7|TRBV21-1
TGTGCCAGCAGCAAAGGAACGCGGGCCTCCTTCTACGAGCAGTACTTC
CASSKGTRASFYEQYF
>.|TRBD1|TRBJ1-1|TRBV6-6
TGTGCCAGCAGTTACCTATGGACAGGGGGCCCTGAAGCTTTCTTT
CASSYLWTGGPEAFF
>.|TRBD2|TRBJ2-1|TRBV18
TGTGCCAGCTCACGCGGCGACAGCGGGAGTTACAATGAGCAGTTCTTC
CASSRGDSGSYNEQFF
>.|.|TRBJ2-7|TRBV11-2
TGTGCCAGCAGCCCCTCCTACGAGCAGTACTTC
CASSPSYEQYF
>once|.|TRBJ2-3|TRBV19
TGTGCCAGTAGTATACAGGTCACAGATACGCAGTATTTT
CASSIQVTDTQYF
>.|.|TRBJ1-1|TRBV23-1
TGCGCCAGCAGTCTACTCAGACAACCGAACACTGAAGCTTTCTTT
CASSLLRQPNTEAFF